Reported below is one T cell receptor beta chain. Its antigen remains unknown. Data came from immunoSEQ multiplex PCR; TCRdb stores just in-frame clones and leaves some out. In the table there are roughly 72,000 clones, less than 90% of which are singletons. In germline, CDR1 is SGHNT, CDR2 YYREEE (reference sequence). CDR3 length: 14 amino acids. Trimming at V came to 4 bases and at J to 10 bases, leaving 8 bases not matched to a gene. The sample originates from a study of T cell clones after liver transplantation. Across the study: Subjects received no induction therapy and standard immunosuppression until randomization at 12-24 months post-transplant.

Broader study findings: A significant post-transplant drop in circulating graft-donor-reactive CD4 TCRbeta sequences occurred in most of the 8 subjects.

The receptor was derived from a human patient who received a liver transplant. Some T cells here may be from the graft donor. Sequenced here: CD4+ T cells from blood, sampled around 50 months after liver transplant. This chain uses TRBV5-4 with TRBJ1-4, with 9 bases lining up with TRBD1. The CDR3 DNA sequence: TGTGCCAGCAGCACCACAGGGGGCTCAGGAAAACTGTTTTTT. It translates to CASSTTGGSGKLFF.